The T cell receptor (beta chain) described here comes from a study of blood T cells in healthy people across ages. General observations from the study: Both higher diversity and more naive CD4+ cells marked long-lived donors when set against aged donors.

Extraction of total RNA produced a minimum of 5 micrograms from each sample. Through a sample-barcoded 5' primer and a J-beta primer mix, a second PCR was run for roughly 6 to 12 cycles. TCRdb redid the calling of the 5' RACE reads with MiXCR, one entry per CDR3 protein. The table lists approximately 800,000 distinct CDR3 sequences, 50% to 65% of them singletons. The CDR3 length is 15 residues. Germline V gene sequence: CDR1 SGHNT, CDR2 YENEEA. V lost 1 base and J 4 bases, leaving 11 bases between the germline ends. With respect to this clonotype: Its matching antigen is unknown.

This clonotype originated in a man at least 80 years old in good health. Sequences were obtained from blood. The chain recombines TRBV11-3 with TRBJ2-1; D ambiguous. This CDR3 reads CASSLGTINYNEQFF. CDR3 DNA: TGTGCCAGCAGCTTAGGGACGATCAATTACAATGAGCAGTTCTTC.